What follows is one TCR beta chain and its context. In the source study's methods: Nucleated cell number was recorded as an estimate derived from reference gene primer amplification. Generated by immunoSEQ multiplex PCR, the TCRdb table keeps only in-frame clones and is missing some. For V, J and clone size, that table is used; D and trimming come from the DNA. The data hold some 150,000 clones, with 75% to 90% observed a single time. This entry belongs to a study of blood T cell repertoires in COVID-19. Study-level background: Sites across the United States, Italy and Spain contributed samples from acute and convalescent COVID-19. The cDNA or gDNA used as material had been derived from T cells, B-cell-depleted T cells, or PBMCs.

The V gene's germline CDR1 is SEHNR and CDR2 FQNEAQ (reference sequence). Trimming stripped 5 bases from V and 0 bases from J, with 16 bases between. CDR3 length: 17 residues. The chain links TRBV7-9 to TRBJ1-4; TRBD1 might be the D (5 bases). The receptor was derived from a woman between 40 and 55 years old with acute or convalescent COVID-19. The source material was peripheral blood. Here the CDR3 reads CASSPFQGYSTNEKLFF. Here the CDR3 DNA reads TGTGCCAGCAGCCCCTTCCAGGGATACTCAACTAATGAAAAACTGTTTTTT.